These 5 T cell receptor beta chains came from one sample sequenced in a study of memory CD4+ T cells and cytomegalovirus serostatus. The method was immunoSEQ multiplex PCR; TCRdb's version includes in-frame clones alone and lacks a portion of them. The sample contains 40,000 to 50,000 clones, around four fifths of which appear only once. The sort gate was single viable CD3+CD4+CD8-CD45RO+ cells for memory CD4+ T cells. The material sequenced was memory CD4+ T cells from blood. These receptors came from an adult in good health and CMV-seronegative.

On this clone itself: Other DNA sequences of this sample code for an identical CDR3. The CDR3 protein is CATSRDRGPADTQYF. CDR3 sequence (DNA): TGTGCCACCAGCAGGGACCGGGGTCCCGCAGATACGCAGTATTTT. J is TRBJ2-3 and V is TRBV15, with TRBD2 as a possible D gene (5 bases). This CDR3 has 15 amino acids. Germline-derived CDR1 and CDR2 are LNHNV and YYDKDF (reference sequence). The V and J ends lost 3 bases and 4 bases respectively, with 14 bases between them. Looking up the rest from reference TRBV15 and TRBJ2-3 gives the full variable domain: DAMVIQNPRYQVTQFGKPVTLSCSQTLNHNVMYWYQQKSSQAPKLLFHYYDKDFNNEADTPDNFQSRRPNTSFCFLDIRSPGLGDTAMYLCATSRDRGPADTQYFGPGTRLTVL.

The CDR3 bases are TGTGCCAGTAGTACAGCCCGCTCTGGAAACACCATATATTTT. This codes for CASSTARSGNTIYF. This chain joins TRBV19 and TRBJ1-3; no clear D gene. Trimming left V 4 bases short and J 0 bases short, with 7 bases between. This CDR3 has 14 amino acids. Per germline, CDR1 LNHDA and CDR2 SQIVND (reference sequence). Variable domain in full (rest from reference TRBV19 and TRBJ1-3): DGGITQSPKYLFRKEGQNVTLSCEQNLNHDAMYWYRQDPGQGLRLIYYSQIVNDFQKGDIAEGYSVSREKKESFPLTVTSAQKNPTAFYLCASSTARSGNTIYFGEGSWLTVV.

The chain uses TRBV19 and TRBJ2-7; no clear D gene. Between the trimmed V and J ends, which lost 5 bases and 2 bases, there was a span of 16 bases. The CDR3 has 15 amino acids. Germline CDR1 reads LNHDA; CDR2 reads SQIVND (reference sequence). The CDR3 sequence: CASSVLRQGTYEQYF. For the CDR3, the DNA is TGTGCCAGTAGTGTCCTGCGACAAGGTACCTACGAGCAGTACTTC.

This clone was counted only a few times. The chain joins TRBV6-1 to TRBJ2-1; D may be TRBD1 or TRBD2 (5 bases each). The germline V gene has CDR1 MNHNS and CDR2 SASEGT. Deletions cut 8 bases from V and 6 bases from J, with 11 bases between. There are 12 residues in the CDR3. The CDR3 spells CASQGGGNEQFF. The CDR3 nucleotides are TGTGCCAGCCAGGGTGGGGGCAATGAGCAGTTCTTC.

The chain employs TRBV15 and TRBJ2-7; D gene ambiguous. V lost 9 bases and J 2 bases, leaving 17 bases between the germline ends. The CDR3 is 14 residues long. Germline loops: CDR1 LNHNV, CDR2 YYDKDF (reference sequence). The CDR3 bases are TGTGCCACTAGGTCCGGAATCCCGCCCTACGAGCAGTACTTC. It codes for CATRSGIPPYEQYF.